Each of the 9 T cell receptor beta chains below was sequenced from the same sample in a study of T-cell reconstitution after alpha-beta-depleted transplantation in children (TCRdb year 2016). Libraries were built with PCR. Reads for this sample came from an Illumina HiSeq 2500. Molecular barcoding was employed in the preparation of TCR libraries, with unique molecular identifiers being used to normalize TCRbeta repertoire quantification. TCRdb itself trimmed the public reads at Q25 with fastp, ran MiXCR and retained productive beta chains. Duplicate CDR3 protein sequences are folded into a single record with the most common DNA and genes. The sample table contains around 670,000 distinct CDR3 sequences; only one count was recorded for 10% to 15% of them. The top ten clonotypes cover about 0.77% of the sample. Reading the label with the study, this specimen's treatment or condition is: allogeneic hematopoietic cell transplantation with graft depleted of TCRalphabeta T cells and CD19 B cells.

The source was PBMCs, collected before TCRalphabeta/CD19-depleted stem cell transplant. Every receptor here comes from a girl aged 2 to 10 with congenital amegakaryocytic thrombocytopenia, due to receive a stem cell transplant.

V is TRBV20-1 and J is TRBJ1-1, with D possibly TRBD1 on 6 matching bases. In germline, CDR1 is DFQATT, CDR2 SNEGSKA (reference sequence). V shed 3 bases and J shed 5 bases, with 10 bases lying between them. This CDR3 is 12 amino acids long. This chain's CDR3 is CSARDSLTEAFF. For the CDR3, the DNA is TGCAGTGCTAGGGACAGCTTAACTGAAGCTTTCTTT.

This clonotype has a count of ten or more. The chain uses TRBV20-1 and TRBJ2-3; unclear D gene. Germline V gene lookup returns CDR1 DFQATT and CDR2 SNEGSKA (reference sequence). V was clipped by 4 bases and J by 0 bases, with 8 bases between them. The CDR3 sequence is 13 residues long. In DNA, the CDR3 is TGCAGTGCTAACCGGTTAAGCACAGATACGCAGTATTTT. This codes for CSANRLSTDTQYF.

This clonotype was seen a single time. Without the conserved terminal phenylalanine or tryptophan, this CDR3 likely stems from a read error. The chain joins TRBV12-3 or TRBV12-4 to TRBJ2-1; D is undetermined. The ends were cut back, 4 bases at V and 3 bases at J, with 22 bases in the middle. The CDR3 length is 18 residues. CDR3 amino acids: CASSSWVARGKDYNEQFL. The CDR3 bases are TGTGCCAGCAGTTCGTGGGTGGCACGCGGAAAAGACTACAATGAGCAGTTCTTA.

This clonotype has a count of ten or more. The chain combines TRBV12-3 or TRBV12-4 with TRBJ2-1, with 7 bases fitting TRBD2. This CDR3 comprises 17 residues. Trimming at V came to 1 base and at J to 0 bases, leaving 6 bases not matched to a gene. The CDR3 protein is CASSLDLADRSYNEQFF. In DNA, the CDR3 is TGTGCCAGCAGTTTAGATCTAGCGGACCGCTCCTACAATGAGCAGTTCTTC.

This clonotype was detected a few times. This chain uses TRBV5-1 with TRBJ2-3; TRBD2 matches at 8 bases. V gave up 5 bases and J gave up 4 bases; unmatched junction bases: 12. The CDR3 runs to 16 residues. The germline V gene encodes CDR1 SGHRS and CDR2 YFSETQ. The CDR3 DNA reads TGCGCCAGCAGACTCGGAGGGCCCGGGGGGGCAGATACGCAGTATTTT. Its translation is CASRLGGPGGADTQYF.

In this sample, this clonotype turned up a few times. The J gene is TRBJ1-5, the V gene TRBV3-1, with D unclear. Germline CDR1 is LGHDT and CDR2 is YNNKEL (reference sequence). V was cut by 4 bases and J by 9 bases, with 10 bases left in between. CDR3 length: 12 amino acids. CDR3 nucleotide sequence: TGTGCCAGCAGCCTAGACGTAGGGCCCCAGCATTTT. Translated, it gives CASSLDVGPQHF.

A few counts support this clonotype. The rearrangement links TRBV12-3 or TRBV12-4 to TRBJ2-3, with D possibly TRBD2 on 6 matching bases. V dropped 4 bases and J dropped 3 bases, with 20 bases sitting between them. The CDR3 is 17 amino acids. The CDR3 bases are TGTGCCAGCAGTTCAGCCTATCTTGGCGGGGTAACAGATACGCAGTATTTT. It yields the protein CASSSAYLGGVTDTQYF.

This clonotype has a count of ten or more. The chain recombines TRBV27 with TRBJ1-6; tentatively, D is TRBD1 (6 bases). The CDR3 extends over 17 amino acids. The germline V gene encodes CDR1 MNHEY and CDR2 SMNVEV (reference sequence). The V end was cut by 1 base, the J end by 0 bases, with 10 bases between. The CDR3 nucleotides are TGTGCCAGCAGTTTATGGGGGCCTAGCTCCTATAATTCACCCCTCCACTTT. It codes for CASSLWGPSSYNSPLHF.

This clonotype showed up many times. The chain couples TRBV20-1 to TRBJ1-2, with D perhaps matching TRBD1 (5 bases). Germline-derived CDR1 and CDR2 are DFQATT and SNEGSKA (reference sequence). Trimming cost V 1 base and J 2 bases, with 14 bases left between them. This CDR3 has 15 amino acids. The CDR3 protein is CSARGGWGRNYGYTF. Here the CDR3 DNA reads TGCAGTGCTAGAGGGGGGTGGGGGAGGAACTATGGCTACACCTTC.